The clone carrying this T cell receptor (beta chain) occurred many times. Its specificity is unknown. The data were obtained in a study of read filtering for tumor transcriptome and immune sequencing. Study results and caveats: Without single-read clonotypes, shared clonotype proportions correlated more between IR-seq and RNA-seq.

The CDR3 runs 16 residues. J was trimmed by 3 bases and V by 5 bases; bases with no gene match: 8. CDR1 is MDHEN and CDR2 is SYDVKM in the germline V gene. The library was built from roughly 400 ng RNA with molecular barcoded adaptors for alpha/delta and beta/gamma chains. TCRdb reprocessed the reads via MiXCR and lists one record per CDR3 protein. The sample includes about 130,000 distinct CDR3 sequences, approximately 12% seen only once; the top ten take about 10%. Sequenced sample: a population of CD138-negative cells sorted from bone marrow. The clonotype comes from a donor at least 40 years old with multiple myeloma. The gene calls are TRBV28 and TRBJ2-7, with TRBD1 identical over 12 bases. The CDR3 sequence is CASSIPGTGGVYEQYF. The CDR3 DNA reads TGTGCCAGCAGTATCCCCGGGACAGGGGGCGTCTACGAGCAGTACTTC.